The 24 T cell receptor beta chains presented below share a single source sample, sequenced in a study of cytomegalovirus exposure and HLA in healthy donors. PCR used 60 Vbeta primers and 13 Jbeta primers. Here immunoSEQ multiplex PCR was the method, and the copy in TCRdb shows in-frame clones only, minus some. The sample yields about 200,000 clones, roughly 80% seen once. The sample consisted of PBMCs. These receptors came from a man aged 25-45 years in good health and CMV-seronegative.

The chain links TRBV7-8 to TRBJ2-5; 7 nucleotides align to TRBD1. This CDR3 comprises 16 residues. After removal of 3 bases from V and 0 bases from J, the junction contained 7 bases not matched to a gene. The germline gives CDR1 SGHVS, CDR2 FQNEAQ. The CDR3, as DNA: TGTGCCAGCAGCTTTGGGACAGCGCGGTACCAAGAGACCCAGTACTTC. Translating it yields CASSFGTARYQETQYF. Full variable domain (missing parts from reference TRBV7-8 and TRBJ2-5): GAGVSQSPRYKVAKRGQDVALRCDPISGHVSLFWYQQALGQGPEFLTYFQNEAQLDKSGLPSDRFFAERPEGSVSTLKIQRTQQEDSAVYLCASSFGTARYQETQYFGPGTRLLVL.

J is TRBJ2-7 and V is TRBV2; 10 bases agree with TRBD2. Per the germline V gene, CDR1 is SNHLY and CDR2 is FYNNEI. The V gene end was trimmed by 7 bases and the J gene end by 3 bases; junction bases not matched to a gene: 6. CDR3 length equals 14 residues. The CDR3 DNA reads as TGTGCCAGCAAACAGAGGACTAGCGGCTACGAGCAGTACTTC. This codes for CASKQRTSGYEQYF. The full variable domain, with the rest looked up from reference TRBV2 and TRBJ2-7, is EPEVTQTPSHQVTQMGQEVILRCVPISNHLYFYWYRQILGQKVEFLVSFYNNEISEKSEIFDDQFSVERPDGSNFTLKIRSTKLEDSAMYFCASKQRTSGYEQYFGPGTRLTVT.

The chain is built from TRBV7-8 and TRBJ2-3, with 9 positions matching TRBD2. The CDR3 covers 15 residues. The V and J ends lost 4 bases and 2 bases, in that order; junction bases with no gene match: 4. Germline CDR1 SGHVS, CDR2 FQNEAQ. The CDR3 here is CASSSLAGDTDTQYF. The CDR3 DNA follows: TGTGCCAGCAGCTCATTAGCGGGGGACACAGATACGCAGTATTTT.

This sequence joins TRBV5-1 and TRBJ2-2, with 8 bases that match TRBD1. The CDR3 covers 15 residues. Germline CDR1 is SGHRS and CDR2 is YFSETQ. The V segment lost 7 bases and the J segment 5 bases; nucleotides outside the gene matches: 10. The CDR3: CASGTGTGDTGELFF. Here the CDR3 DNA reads TGCGCCAGCGGGACCGGGACAGGTGATACCGGGGAGCTGTTTTTT.

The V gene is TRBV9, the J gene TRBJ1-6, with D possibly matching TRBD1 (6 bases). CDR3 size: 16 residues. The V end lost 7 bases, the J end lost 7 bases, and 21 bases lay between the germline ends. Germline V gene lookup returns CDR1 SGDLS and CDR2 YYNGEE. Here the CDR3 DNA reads TGTGCCAGCTCCCTTGGGATGCAGGGGAGAAATTCACCCCTCCACTTT. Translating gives CASSLGMQGRNSPLHF. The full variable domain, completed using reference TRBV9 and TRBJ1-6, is DSGVTQTPKHLITATGQRVTLRCSPRSGDLSVYWYQQSLDQGLQFLIQYYNGEERAKGNILERFSAQQFPDLHSELNLSSLELGDSALYFCASSLGMQGRNSPLHFGNGTRLTVT.

The CDR3: CASRASSYNSPLHF. Here the CDR3 DNA reads TGTGCCAGTAGGGCCAGCTCCTATAATTCACCCCTCCACTTT. This chain links TRBV19 with TRBJ1-6; D is ambiguous. The CDR3 runs to 14 residues. Germline V gives CDR1 LNHDA, CDR2 SQIVND (reference sequence). Trimming shortened V by 6 bases and J by 0 bases, and 6 bases separated the two germline ends.

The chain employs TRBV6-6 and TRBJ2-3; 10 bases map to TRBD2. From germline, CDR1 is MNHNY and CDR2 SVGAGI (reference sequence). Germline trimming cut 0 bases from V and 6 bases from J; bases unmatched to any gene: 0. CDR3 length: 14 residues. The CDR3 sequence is CASSYSTSGDTQYF. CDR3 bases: TGTGCCAGCAGTTACTCGACTAGCGGGGATACGCAGTATTTT.

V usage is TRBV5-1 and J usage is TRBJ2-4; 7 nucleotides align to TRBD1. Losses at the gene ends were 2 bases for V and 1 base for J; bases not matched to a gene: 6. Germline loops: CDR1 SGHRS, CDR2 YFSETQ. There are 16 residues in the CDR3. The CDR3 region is CASSLVGGNAKNIQYF. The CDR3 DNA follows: TGCGCCAGCAGCTTAGTAGGGGGCAACGCCAAAAACATTCAGTACTTC.

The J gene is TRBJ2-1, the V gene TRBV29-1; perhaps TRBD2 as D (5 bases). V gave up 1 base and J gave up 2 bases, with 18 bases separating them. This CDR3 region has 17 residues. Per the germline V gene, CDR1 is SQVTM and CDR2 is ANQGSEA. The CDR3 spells CSVEVRPTGSPYNEQFF. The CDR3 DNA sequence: TGCAGCGTTGAAGTCCGACCTACGGGGTCCCCCTACAATGAGCAGTTCTTC.

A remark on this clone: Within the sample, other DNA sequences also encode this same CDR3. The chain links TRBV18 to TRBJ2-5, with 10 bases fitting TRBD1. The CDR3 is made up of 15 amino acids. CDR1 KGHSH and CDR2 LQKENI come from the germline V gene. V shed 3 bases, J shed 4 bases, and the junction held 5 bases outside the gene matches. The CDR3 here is CASSPGQGPGETQYF. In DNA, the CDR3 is TGTGCCAGCTCACCGGGACAGGGGCCAGGAGAGACCCAGTACTTC.

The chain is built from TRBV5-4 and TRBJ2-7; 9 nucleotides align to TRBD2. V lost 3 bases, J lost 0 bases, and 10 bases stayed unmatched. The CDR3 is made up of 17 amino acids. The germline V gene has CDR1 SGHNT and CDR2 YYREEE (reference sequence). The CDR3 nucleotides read TGTGCCAGCAGCTCTCAGCCTAGCGGGGCTAGCTCCTACGAGCAGTACTTC. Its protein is CASSSQPSGASSYEQYF.

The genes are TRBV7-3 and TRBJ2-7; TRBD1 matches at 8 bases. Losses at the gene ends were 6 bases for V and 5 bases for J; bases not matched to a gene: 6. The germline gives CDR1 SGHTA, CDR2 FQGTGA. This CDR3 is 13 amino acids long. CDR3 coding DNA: TGTGCCAGCAGTCTGGACAGGGCCAACGAGCAGTACTTC. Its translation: CASSLDRANEQYF. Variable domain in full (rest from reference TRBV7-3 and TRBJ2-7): GAGVSQTPSNKVTEKGKYVELRCDPISGHTALYWYRQSLGQGPEFLIYFQGTGAADDSGLPNDRFFAVRPEGSVSTLKIQRTERGDSAVYLCASSLDRANEQYFGPGTRLTVT.

CDR3 DNA sequence: TGTGCCAGCAGCCAACTAGGGGGGGGCTCAGATACGCAGTATTTT. It codes for CASSQLGGGSDTQYF. The chain is built from TRBV7-8 and TRBJ2-3; possible D gene TRBD2, 7 bases. This CDR3 is built from 15 residues. Germline loops: CDR1 SGHVS, CDR2 FQNEAQ. V was pared by 5 bases and J by 4 bases, with 16 bases between.

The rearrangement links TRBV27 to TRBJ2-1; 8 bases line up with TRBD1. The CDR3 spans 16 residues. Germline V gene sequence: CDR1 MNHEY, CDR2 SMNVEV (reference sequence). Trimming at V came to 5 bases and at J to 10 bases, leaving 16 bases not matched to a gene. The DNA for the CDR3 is TGTGCCAGCAGTCCAGGACAGGGAGGATACTCGACGGAGCAGTTCTTC. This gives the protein CASSPGQGGYSTEQFF.

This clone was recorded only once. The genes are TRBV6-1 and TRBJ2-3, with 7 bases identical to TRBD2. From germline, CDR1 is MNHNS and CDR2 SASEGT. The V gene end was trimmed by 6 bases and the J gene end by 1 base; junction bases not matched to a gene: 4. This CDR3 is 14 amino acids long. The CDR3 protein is CASRQRGGTDTQYF. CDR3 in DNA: TGTGCCAGCAGGCAACGGGGGGGCACAGATACGCAGTATTTT.

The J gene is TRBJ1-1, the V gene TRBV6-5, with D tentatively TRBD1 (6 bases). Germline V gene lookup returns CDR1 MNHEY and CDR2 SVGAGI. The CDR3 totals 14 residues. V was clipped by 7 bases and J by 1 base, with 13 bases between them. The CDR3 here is CASTPTGGNTEAFF. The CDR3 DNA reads TGTGCCAGCACCCCGACAGGCGGGAACACTGAAGCTTTCTTT.

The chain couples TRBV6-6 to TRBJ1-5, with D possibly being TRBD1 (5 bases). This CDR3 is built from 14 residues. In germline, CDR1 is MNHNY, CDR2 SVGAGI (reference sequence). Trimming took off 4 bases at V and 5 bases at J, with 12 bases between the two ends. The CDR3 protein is CASSLKGLYQPQHF. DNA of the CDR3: TGTGCCAGCAGTTTAAAGGGACTCTATCAGCCCCAGCATTTT.

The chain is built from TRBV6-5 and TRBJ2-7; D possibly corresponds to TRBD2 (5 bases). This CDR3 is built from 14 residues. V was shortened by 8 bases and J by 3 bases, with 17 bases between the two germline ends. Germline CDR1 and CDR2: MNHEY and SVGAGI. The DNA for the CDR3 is TGTGCCAGCGAGCGCCTGCAGGACTGCTACGAGCAGTACTTC. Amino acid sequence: CASERLQDCYEQYF.

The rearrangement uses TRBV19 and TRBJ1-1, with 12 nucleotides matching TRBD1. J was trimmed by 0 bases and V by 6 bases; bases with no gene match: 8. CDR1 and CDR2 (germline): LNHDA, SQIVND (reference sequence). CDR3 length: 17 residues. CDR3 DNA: TGTGCCAGTAGACCTGGGGACAGGGGGCGGGTGAACACTGAAGCTTTCTTT. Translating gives CASRPGDRGRVNTEAFF. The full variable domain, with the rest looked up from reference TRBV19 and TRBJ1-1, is DGGITQSPKYLFRKEGQNVTLSCEQNLNHDAMYWYRQDPGQGLRLIYYSQIVNDFQKGDIAEGYSVSREKKESFPLTVTSAQKNPTAFYLCASRPGDRGRVNTEAFFGQGTRLTVV.

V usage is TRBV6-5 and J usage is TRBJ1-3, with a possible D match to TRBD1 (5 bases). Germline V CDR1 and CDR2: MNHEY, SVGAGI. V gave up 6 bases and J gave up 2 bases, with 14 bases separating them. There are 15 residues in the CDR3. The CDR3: CASRSLAGPGNTIYF. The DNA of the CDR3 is TGTGCCAGCAGGTCCCTGGCGGGGCCTGGAAACACCATATATTTT.

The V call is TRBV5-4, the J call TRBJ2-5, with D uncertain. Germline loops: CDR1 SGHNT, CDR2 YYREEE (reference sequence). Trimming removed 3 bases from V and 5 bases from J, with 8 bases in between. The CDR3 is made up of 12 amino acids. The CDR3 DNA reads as TGTGCCAGCAGCTACTCCTGGGAGACCCAGTACTTC. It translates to CASSYSWETQYF.

The CDR3 spells CSVGQGTGGYGYTF. For the CDR3, the DNA is TGCAGCGTTGGACAGGGAACTGGGGGCTATGGCTACACCTTC. The rearrangement links TRBV29-1 to TRBJ1-2, with 7 bases fitting TRBD1. V lost 4 bases and J lost 4; bases outside the gene matches: 9. There are 14 residues in the CDR3. Looked up from germline, CDR1 is SQVTM and CDR2 is ANQGSEA.

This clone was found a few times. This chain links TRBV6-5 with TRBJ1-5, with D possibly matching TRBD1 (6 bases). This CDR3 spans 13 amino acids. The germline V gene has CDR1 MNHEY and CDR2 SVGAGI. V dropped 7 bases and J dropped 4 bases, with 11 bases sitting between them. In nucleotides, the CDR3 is TGTGCCAGCACCTACAGGGAAAATCAGCCCCAGCATTTT. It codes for CASTYRENQPQHF.

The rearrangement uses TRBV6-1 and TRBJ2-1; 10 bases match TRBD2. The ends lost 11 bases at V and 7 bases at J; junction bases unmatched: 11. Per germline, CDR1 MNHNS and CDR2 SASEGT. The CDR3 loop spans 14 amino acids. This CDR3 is CAGRLAGGPNEQFF. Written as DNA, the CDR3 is TGTGCCGGACGTTTAGCGGGGGGCCCGAATGAGCAGTTCTTC.